The source of this T cell receptor (beta chain) is a study of CD8 T cells in ankylosing spondylitis. General study points: Roughly eight highly homologous variants made up a TCR beta motif that seemed to typify ankylosing spondylitis blood.

This clonotype has a count of ten or more. Its antigen is undetermined. Germline values: CDR1 DFQATT, CDR2 SNEGSKA (reference sequence). The CDR3 covers 15 residues. The V end lost 0 bases, the J end lost 3 bases, and 9 bases lay between the germline ends. TCRdb processed the 5' RACE reads anew with MiXCR; each CDR3 protein has one entry. The table lists fewer than 250,000 distinct CDR3 sequences, more than 25% of them singletons. The material sequenced was blood, either unsorted or a sorted T cell fraction (not recorded which). The TCR sequence derives from a male donor with ankylosing spondylitis or in good health (not recorded which). J is TRBJ1-6 and V is TRBV20-1; D gene ambiguous. CDR3 in DNA: TGCAGTGCTAGAGATTTAGGGTACTATAATTCACCCCTCCACTTT. Translating it yields CSARDLGYYNSPLHF.